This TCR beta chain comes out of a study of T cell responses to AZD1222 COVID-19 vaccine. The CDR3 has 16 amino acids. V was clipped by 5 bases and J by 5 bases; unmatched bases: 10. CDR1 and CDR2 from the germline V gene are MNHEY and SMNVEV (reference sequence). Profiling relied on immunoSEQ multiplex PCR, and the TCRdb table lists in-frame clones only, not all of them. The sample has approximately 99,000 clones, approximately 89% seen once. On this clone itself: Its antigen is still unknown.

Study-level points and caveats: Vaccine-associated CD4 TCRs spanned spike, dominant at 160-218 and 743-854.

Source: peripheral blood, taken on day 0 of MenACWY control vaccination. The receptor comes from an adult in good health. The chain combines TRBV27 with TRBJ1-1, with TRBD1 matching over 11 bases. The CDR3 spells CASSPRTGGAWTEAFF. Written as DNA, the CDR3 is TGTGCCAGCAGTCCCCGGACAGGGGGCGCGTGGACTGAAGCTTTCTTT.